The 22 T cell receptor beta chains given below trace back to one sample, sequenced in a study of shared clonotypes between healthy human individuals. Produced via immunoSEQ multiplex PCR; TCRdb's table is partial and in-frame only. The table lists about 520,000 clones, 65% to 85% of them singletons. The sequenced sample consisted of PBMCs. The receptor set was obtained from a middle-aged woman in good health. Some clones in this sample may be carry-over from other donors' samples.

J is TRBJ2-1 and V is TRBV4-2, with D unresolved. The V gene's germline CDR1 is LGHNA and CDR2 YNFKEQ. The CDR3 covers 17 residues. Trimming cost V 7 bases and J 7 bases, with 26 bases left between them. For the CDR3, the DNA is TGTGCCAGCACCCCCGAGCCAAGACCCCTCCTAGTAAATGAGCAGTTCTTC. Translation gives CASTPEPRPLLVNEQFF.

The J gene is TRBJ1-2, the V gene TRBV30; 8 bases match TRBD1. From germline, CDR1 is GTSNPN and CDR2 SVGIG (reference sequence). After removal of 6 bases from V and 6 bases from J, the junction contained 3 bases not matched to a gene. The CDR3 sequence is 11 residues long. The CDR3 region has the DNA TGTGCCTGTACAGGGGGGGATGGCTACACCTTC. Translated: CACTGGDGYTF.

This clone was seen at least ten times. This chain uses TRBV27 with TRBJ1-5; 9 bases fit TRBD1. The V gene's germline CDR1 is MNHEY and CDR2 SMNVEV (reference sequence). V trimming: 5 bases; J trimming: 6 bases; junction bases outside the gene matches: 14. The CDR3 length is 17 residues. CDR3 coding DNA: TGTGCCAGCAGTCGGGTTGGGACAGGGAAGCTATCTCAGCCCCAGCATTTT. Amino acids: CASSRVGTGKLSQPQHF.

V usage is TRBV30 and J usage is TRBJ2-2; possible D gene TRBD1, 6 bases. The V end lost 4 bases, the J end lost 5 bases, and 14 bases lay between the germline ends. The CDR3 consists of 14 residues. Germline lookup yields CDR1 GTSNPN and CDR2 SVGIG (reference sequence). CDR3 sequence reads: CAWKKDSATGELFF. Here the CDR3 DNA reads TGTGCCTGGAAGAAGGACAGCGCAACCGGGGAGCTGTTTTTT.

With respect to this clone: It differs at one base from a far larger clone, so likely a read error. In the same sample, other DNA sequences code for this CDR3. The chain has TRBV5-6 and TRBJ2-7, with D possibly called TRBD1 or TRBD2 (5 bases each). Germline V gene data show CDR1 as SGHDT and CDR2 as YYEEEE. The CDR3 covers 14 residues. CDR3 nucleotide sequence: TGTGCTAGCAGCGACACTCAGGGACCCTACGAGCAGTACTTC. It encodes CASSDTQGPYEQYF.

Details on this clone: It is likely a read error: a sequence one base away is far more abundant. The sample holds other DNA sequences that translate to the same CDR3. The J gene is TRBJ1-5, the V gene TRBV7-9; D ambiguous. Looked up from germline, CDR1 is SEHNR and CDR2 is FQNEAQ (reference sequence). This CDR3 contains 14 residues. Between the trimmed V and J ends, which lost 9 bases and 8 bases, there was a span of 20 bases. CDR3 protein: CARADRERGEPQHF. The CDR3 region has the DNA TGTGCCAGAGCCGATAGGGAGCGTGGGGAGCCCCAGCATTTT.

The rearrangement joins TRBV29-1 to TRBJ2-7; D is unclear. V was shortened by 4 bases and J by 3 bases, with 10 bases between the two germline ends. CDR1 SQVTM and CDR2 ANQGSEA come from the germline V gene. The CDR3 is made up of 12 amino acids. CDR3 sequence reads: CSVAVASYEQYF. Written as DNA, the CDR3 is TGCAGCGTTGCTGTGGCCAGCTACGAGCAGTACTTC.

A remark on this clone: A far larger clone is just one base off, so this is likely a read error. The rearrangement joins TRBV7-3 to TRBJ1-1; D call uncertain. V was shortened by 5 bases and J by 2 bases, with 6 bases between the two germline ends. CDR3 size: 12 residues. The germline V gene encodes CDR1 SGHTA and CDR2 FQGTGA. The CDR3: CASSLLNTEAFF. In nucleotides, the CDR3 is TGTGCCAGCAGCCTTTTAAACACTGAAGCTTTCTTT.

On this clone: A far larger clone is just one base off, so this is likely a read error. This rearrangement joins TRBV30 to TRBJ2-7; D uncertain. CDR1 is GTSNPN, CDR2 SVGIG, per germline (reference sequence). This CDR3 region has 11 residues. CDR3 loop: CAWSTYDEQHF. The CDR3, as DNA: TGTGCCTGGAGTACCTACGACGAGCAGCACTTC. The full variable domain, rest sourced from reference TRBV30 and TRBJ2-7, is SQTIHQWPATLVQPVGSPLSLECTVEGTSNPNLYWYRQAAGRGLQLLFYSVGIGQISSEVPQNLSASRPQDRQFILSSKKLLLSDSGFYLCAWSTYDEQHFGPGTRLTVT.

This CDR3 reads CASSLALGGWEQYF. CDR3 in DNA: TGTGCCAGCAGCTTGGCGTTAGGGGGGTGGGAGCAGTACTTC. The rearrangement uses TRBV5-6 and TRBJ2-7; D possibly uses TRBD1 or TRBD2 (6 bases each). Germline V CDR1 and CDR2: SGHDT, YYEEEE. The CDR3 runs 14 residues. Trimming left V 0 bases short and J 7 bases short, with 14 bases between.

The chain uses TRBV5-1 and TRBJ2-5; 9 nucleotides align to TRBD1. Losses at the gene ends were 3 bases for V and 7 bases for J; bases not matched to a gene: 7. The CDR3 runs 14 residues. Germline CDR1 is SGHRS and CDR2 is YFSETQ. CDR3 nucleotides: TGCGCCAGCAGCTCACAGGGGGCTCAGGGGACCCAGTACTTC. As protein: CASSSQGAQGTQYF. Using reference TRBV5-1 and TRBJ2-5 for the parts outside the CDR3, the full variable domain is KAGVTQTPRYLIKTRGQQVTLSCSPISGHRSVSWYQQTPGQGLQFLFEYFSETQRNKGNFPGRFSGRQFSNSRSEMNVSTLELGDSALYLCASSSQGAQGTQYFGPGTRLLVL.

The rearrangement joins TRBV29-1 to TRBJ1-1, with 7 bases matching TRBD1. The trim removed 5 bases at V and 5 bases at J, leaving 8 bases unmatched. The germline CDR1 and CDR2 sequences are SQVTM and ANQGSEA. CDR3 length equals 13 residues. The CDR3 sequence: CSVIQGPGTEAFF. DNA of the CDR3: TGCAGCGTTATACAGGGGCCCGGGACTGAAGCTTTCTTT.

The V call is TRBV28, the J call TRBJ2-5, with D possibly TRBD1 on 6 matching bases. The CDR3 length is 15 residues. Germline V gene lookup returns CDR1 MDHEN and CDR2 SYDVKM. V lost 5 bases to trimming and J lost 0 bases, with 13 bases between them. CDR3 nucleotides: TGTGCCAGCAGTCTCCATACAGGGAACCAAGAGACCCAGTACTTC. Translation: CASSLHTGNQETQYF.

The V call is TRBV6-1, the J call TRBJ1-2, with D perhaps matching TRBD1 (6 bases). Looked up from germline, CDR1 is MNHNS and CDR2 is SASEGT. V lost 3 bases and J lost 3, with 14 bases in between. CDR3 size: 15 residues. CDR3: CASSDMTGVYYGYTF. The CDR3 DNA follows: TGTGCCAGCAGTGATATGACAGGAGTTTACTATGGCTACACCTTC.

This clone was recorded a few times. This is likely an artifact of a read error, given a far larger clone one base away. At the DNA level, this CDR3 is encoded by other sequences in the same sample as well. The V gene is TRBV7-9, the J gene TRBJ2-2, with 11 bases fitting TRBD2. CDR1 SEHNR and CDR2 FQNEAQ come from the germline V gene (reference sequence). The CDR3 is 14 residues long. V shed 3 bases and J 6 bases; nucleotides not matched to a gene: 0. CDR3 region: CASSLGLAAGELFF. CDR3 nucleotide sequence: TGTGCCAGCAGCTTGGGACTAGCGGCCGGGGAGCTGTTTTTT.

The chain couples TRBV30 to TRBJ2-3; D is ambiguous. The V end was cut by 2 bases, the J end by 5 bases, with 8 bases between. The CDR3 extends over 12 amino acids. Germline V gives CDR1 GTSNPN, CDR2 SVGIG (reference sequence). Here the CDR3 DNA reads TGTGCCTGGAGTATCGGCGTAGATACGCAGTATTTT. Its translation is CAWSIGVDTQYF.

The chain combines TRBV5-1 with TRBJ2-7, with 9 bases fitting TRBD1. V lost 5 bases and J lost 0; bases outside the gene matches: 0. The CDR3 is made up of 13 amino acids. The germline gives CDR1 SGHRS, CDR2 YFSETQ. The DNA for the CDR3 is TGCGCCAGCAGGACAGGGGGCTCCTACGAGCAGTACTTC. Protein product: CASRTGGSYEQYF.

The CDR3 sequence is CASSLFATPTDTQYF. DNA for the CDR3: TGTGCCAGCAGTTTATTCGCTACCCCCACAGATACGCAGTATTTT. The chain links TRBV27 to TRBJ2-3, with D unresolved. CDR1 and CDR2 from the germline V gene are MNHEY and SMNVEV (reference sequence). V gave up 1 base and J gave up 2 bases, with 10 bases separating them. This CDR3 comprises 15 residues.

V and J are TRBV27 and TRBJ2-1, with a possible D match to TRBD2 (6 bases). Germline CDR1 is MNHEY and CDR2 is SMNVEV (reference sequence). The CDR3 is 15 residues long. Trimming took 4 bases from V and 4 from J, leaving 14 bases between them. The CDR3: CASSYGTPPYNEQFF. The CDR3 coding sequence is TGTGCCAGCAGTTACGGGACTCCACCATACAATGAGCAGTTCTTC.

The chain recombines TRBV5-4 with TRBJ1-3; tentative D call: TRBD1 (5 bases). The germline CDR1 and CDR2 sequences are SGHNT and YYREEE (reference sequence). Trimming removed 4 bases at V and 1 base at J, with 15 bases between. The CDR3 is 16 residues long. The CDR3 protein is CASSPTGGISGNTIYF. CDR3 in DNA: TGTGCCAGCAGCCCTACTGGGGGTATATCTGGAAACACCATATATTTT. The variable domain in full, with the rest retrieved from reference TRBV5-4 and TRBJ1-3, is ETGVTQSPTHLIKTRGQQVTLRCSSQSGHNTVSWYQQALGQGPQFIFQYYREEENGRGNFPPRFSGLQFPNYSSELNVNALELDDSALYLCASSPTGGISGNTIYFGEGSWLTVV.

The chain employs TRBV9 and TRBJ2-1, with D hard to call. V lost 0 bases, J lost 10 bases, and 14 bases lay in between. Germline V gene sequence: CDR1 SGDLS, CDR2 YYNGEE. This CDR3 has 14 amino acids. CDR3 protein: CASSVGVQAREQFF. CDR3 coding DNA: TGTGCCAGCAGCGTAGGGGTCCAGGCCCGGGAGCAGTTCTTC.

V gene TRBV7-9 combines with J gene TRBJ1-1; tentatively, D is TRBD1 (6 bases). The CDR3 length is 14 residues. Per germline, CDR1 SEHNR and CDR2 FQNEAQ (reference sequence). V was clipped by 5 bases and J by 7 bases, with 17 bases between them. CDR3 nucleotides: TGTGCCAGCAGCCGACCGGGACATACGTATGAAGCTTTCTTT. Its protein product is CASSRPGHTYEAFF.